These T cell receptor beta chains were read from a single sample in a study of glioma-infiltrating T cells after dendritic cell vaccination. Some clones are missing from TCRdb's copy, which holds only in-frame ones; the method was immunoSEQ multiplex PCR. The table records over 2,500 clones, about 80% of them present only once. Here the sequenced sample was tumor tissue, taken before dendritic cell vaccination. These receptor sequences come from a human donor with glioblastoma. Each CDR3 is given with its conserved first and last residue. A D gene is named only where the DNA matches it firmly. Rows give clone size only sometimes, using once, few, many, or a class for an expanded clone.

v_call: TRBV9; d_call: -; clone_size: -; j_call: TRBJ1-2; cdr3_nt: TGTGCCAGCAGCCCCCAAGGGGTGGTTGGCTACACCTTC; cdr3_aa: CASSPQGVVGYTF
v_call: TRBV18; d_call: TRBD1; clone_size: -; j_call: TRBJ2-2; cdr3_nt: TGTGCCAGCTCCCGGTCTGGACAGGCCTACACCGGGGAGCTGTTTTTT; cdr3_aa: CASSRSGQAYTGELFF
v_call: TRBV4-3; d_call: -; clone_size: once; j_call: TRBJ1-3; cdr3_nt: TGCGCCAGCAGCCAAGGCTACGGAGAACAAGGAAACACCATATATTTT; cdr3_aa: CASSQGYGEQGNTIYF
v_call: TRBV19; d_call: -; clone_size: once; j_call: TRBJ2-7; cdr3_nt: TGTGCCAGTAGTAGAACGGCCGGGACAGGGACTAGGTACGAGCAGTACTTC; cdr3_aa: CASSRTAGTGTRYEQYF
v_call: TRBV5-8; d_call: -; clone_size: -; j_call: TRBJ1-5; cdr3_nt: TGTGCCAGCAGCTTGGGCCGGGGTTGGGACAATCAGCCCCAGCATTTT; cdr3_aa: CASSLGRGWDNQPQHF
v_call: TRBV7-7; d_call: -; clone_size: few; j_call: TRBJ2-5; cdr3_nt: TGTGCTAGCAGCGTTTCTAGGGGGACCCAGTACTTC; cdr3_aa: CASSVSRGTQYF
v_call: TRBV7-9; d_call: -; clone_size: few; j_call: TRBJ1-3; cdr3_nt: TGTGCCAGCAGCTTAGGGCGGGGATCTGAAAACACCATATATTTT; cdr3_aa: CASSLGRGSENTIYF
v_call: TRBV7-9; d_call: TRBD1; clone_size: -; j_call: TRBJ1-1; cdr3_nt: TGTGCCAGCAGCCGGGGGACAGTGAACACTGAAGCTTTCTTT; cdr3_aa: CASSRGTVNTEAFF
v_call: TRBV7-2; d_call: -; clone_size: -; j_call: TRBJ1-3; cdr3_nt: TGTGCCAGCAGCTTAGGAGACCGGGTCGGGAACACCATATATTTT; cdr3_aa: CASSLGDRVGNTIYF
v_call: TRBV9; d_call: TRBD2; clone_size: -; j_call: TRBJ2-3; cdr3_nt: TGTGCCAGCAGCGCAACTAGCGGGGGGGCGTTTTCAGATACGCAATATTTT; cdr3_aa: CASSATSGGAFSDTQYF
v_call: TRBV4-2; d_call: -; clone_size: once; j_call: TRBJ2-5; cdr3_nt: TGTGCCAGCAGCCAAGCTGGGCAAATCAACCAAGAGACCCAGTACTTC; cdr3_aa: CASSQAGQINQETQYF
v_call: TRBV5-1; d_call: -; clone_size: -; j_call: TRBJ2-2; cdr3_nt: TGCGCCAGCAGCTTAAGTAGCACGGGCACCGGGGAGCTGTTTTTT; cdr3_aa: CASSLSSTGTGELFF
v_call: TRBV11-2; d_call: -; clone_size: few; j_call: TRBJ2-3; cdr3_nt: TGTGCCAGCAGCTTAGTCTCTAGTGCCGCCGATACGCAGTATTTT; cdr3_aa: CASSLVSSAADTQYF
v_call: TRBV28; d_call: -; clone_size: -; j_call: TRBJ1-5; cdr3_nt: TGTGCCAGCAGTTTATCGACAGGATATAGCAATCAGCCCCAGCATTTT; cdr3_aa: CASSLSTGYSNQPQHF
v_call: TRBV5-1; d_call: -; clone_size: few; j_call: TRBJ2-3; cdr3_nt: TGCGCCAGCAGCTTGGCCACCGGGGGTTGGACAGATACGCAGTATTTT; cdr3_aa: CASSLATGGWTDTQYF
v_call: TRBV7-9; d_call: -; clone_size: -; j_call: TRBJ1-2; cdr3_nt: TGTGCCAGCAGCTTGGCAGGCATCACCATGGGTGGCTACACCTTC; cdr3_aa: CASSLAGITMGGYTF
v_call: TRBV28; d_call: TRBD1; clone_size: -; j_call: TRBJ2-5; cdr3_nt: TGTGCCAGCAGTACCCAGACAGGGATCCAAGAGACCCAGTACTTC; cdr3_aa: CASSTQTGIQETQYF
v_call: TRBV7-2; d_call: -; clone_size: -; j_call: TRBJ1-2; cdr3_nt: TGTGCCAGCAGCGACAACAGACTCGCCTGGGGCGACTATGGCTACACCTTC; cdr3_aa: CASSDNRLAWGDYGYTF
v_call: TRBV28; d_call: TRBD1; clone_size: -; j_call: TRBJ2-4; cdr3_nt: TGTGCCAGCAGTTTATTGGGACAGGGTCTAGCCAAAAACATTCAGTACTTC; cdr3_aa: CASSLLGQGLAKNIQYF
v_call: TRBV7-7; d_call: TRBD2; clone_size: -; j_call: TRBJ2-3; cdr3_nt: TGTGCTAGCAGCAAGGGACTATCGGGCGCAGATACGCAGTATTTT; cdr3_aa: CASSKGLSGADTQYF
v_call: TRBV19; d_call: -; clone_size: -; j_call: TRBJ2-3; cdr3_nt: TGTGCCAGTAGTACCCTTCTAGGCACAGATACGCAGTATTTT; cdr3_aa: CASSTLLGTDTQYF
v_call: TRBV6-5; d_call: -; clone_size: -; j_call: TRBJ2-1; cdr3_nt: TGTGCCAGCAGTTACTCCTGGGGGCTGGGCAATGAGCAGTTCTTC; cdr3_aa: CASSYSWGLGNEQFF
v_call: TRBV27; d_call: TRBD1; clone_size: -; j_call: TRBJ2-3; cdr3_nt: TGTGCCAGCAGAGACAGGGGGAGCAACACAGATACGCAGTATTTT; cdr3_aa: CASRDRGSNTDTQYF
v_call: TRBV7-3; d_call: TRBD2; clone_size: -; j_call: TRBJ2-1; cdr3_nt: TGTGCCAGCAGCTTAAATGTAGCGGGGGCTCTGAATGAGCAGTTCTTC; cdr3_aa: CASSLNVAGALNEQFF
v_call: TRBV5-8; d_call: TRBD2; clone_size: -; j_call: TRBJ2-3; cdr3_nt: TGTGCCAGCAGTTACTACCCCATAGCGGGGAGCACAGATACGCAGTATTTT; cdr3_aa: CASSYYPIAGSTDTQYF
v_call: TRBV7-9; d_call: -; clone_size: -; j_call: TRBJ2-4; cdr3_nt: TGTGCCAGCAGCCTACCCTTAAACATTCAGTACTTC; cdr3_aa: CASSLPLNIQYF
v_call: TRBV4-3; d_call: -; clone_size: -; j_call: TRBJ2-7; cdr3_nt: TGCGCCAGCAGCCAAGAGTTACGCAGTGCCTACGAGCAGTACTTC; cdr3_aa: CASSQELRSAYEQYF
v_call: TRBV18; d_call: -; clone_size: -; j_call: TRBJ2-7; cdr3_nt: TGTGCCAGCTCCCCGGCGGGGGAGCAGTACTTC; cdr3_aa: CASSPAGEQYF
v_call: TRBV10-3; d_call: TRBD1; clone_size: -; j_call: TRBJ2-5; cdr3_nt: TGTGCCATCAGTCAACAGACAGGGGGTAGAGAGACCCAGTACTTC; cdr3_aa: CAISQQTGGRETQYF
v_call: TRBV19; d_call: TRBD2; clone_size: -; j_call: TRBJ2-5; cdr3_nt: TGTGCCAGTAGTATACGGGCTAGCGGGTTTCGGGAGACCCAGTACTTC; cdr3_aa: CASSIRASGFRETQYF
v_call: TRBV9; d_call: -; clone_size: -; j_call: TRBJ2-7; cdr3_nt: TGTGCCAGCAGCACCGGGCCCGAGGGTTCCTACGAGCAGTACTTC; cdr3_aa: CASSTGPEGSYEQYF